There are a few counts of the clone carrying this T cell receptor beta chain. Data came from immunoSEQ multiplex PCR; TCRdb stores just in-frame clones and leaves some out. The data hold 200,000 to 300,000 clones, with 82% observed a single time. Germline values: CDR1 SGHDT, CDR2 YYEEEE. The CDR3 has 11 amino acids. Trimming left V 1 base short and J 3 bases short, with 2 bases between. The data were taken from a study of blood T cell repertoires in COVID-19. The chain recombines TRBV5-6 with TRBJ2-7; D remains ambiguous. The sequence came from a woman aged 55-75 years with active or convalescent COVID-19. Sequenced: peripheral blood. This CDR3 reads CASSLYYEQYF. The CDR3 DNA follows: TGTGCCAGCAGCTTGTACTACGAGCAGTACTTC.